These 19 T cell receptor beta chains originate from one sample sequenced in a study of T cells in Graves' hyperthyroidism and ophthalmopathy. The CDR3 regions of TCR beta were amplified from RNA transcripts. During a first-round RT-PCR of the TCR CDR3, the HTBI primer set was used. TCRdb re-analysed the multiplex PCR reads in MiXCR, keeping a single row per CDR3 protein. Of a few hundred thousand distinct CDR3 sequences in the sample, 15% were seen once. The specimen sequenced was blood. The receptor source for this set is a woman between 55 and 75 years old with Graves' ophthalmopathy.

This clonotype has a handful of counts. One base away lies a much larger clone, so this may be a sequencing read error. CDR3 DNA: TGTGCCAGCAGTGAGAACCAGTTAGATACGCAGTATTTT. Translating gives CASSENQLDTQYF. The genes are TRBV2 and TRBJ2-3; D call uncertain. CDR1 and CDR2 from the germline V gene are SNHLY and FYNNEI. This CDR3 region has 13 residues. V was trimmed by 3 bases and J by 5 bases, leaving 9 bases between them. Full variable domain (outside the CDR3, taken from reference TRBV2 and TRBJ2-3): EPEVTQTPSHQVTQMGQEVILRCVPISNHLYFYWYRQILGQKVEFLVSFYNNEISEKSEIFDDQFSVERPDGSNFTLKIRSTKLEDSAMYFCASSENQLDTQYFGPGTRLTVL.

This clonotype has more than one count but fewer than ten. V and J are TRBV6-1 and TRBJ1-5, with D possibly matching TRBD1 (5 bases). V lost 6 bases and J lost 3, with 18 bases in between. Germline CDR1 MNHNS, CDR2 SASEGT. This CDR3 has 16 residues. Here the CDR3 DNA reads TGTGCCAGCAGACCAGGGTGGGGGGTAGCCAATCAGCCCCAGCATTTT. This translates into CASRPGWGVANQPQHF.

The chain employs TRBV10-2 and TRBJ2-1; the match to TRBD2 covers 10 bases. V lost 6 bases to trimming and J lost 9 bases; unmatched junction nucleotides: 5. The CDR3 length is 13 residues. In germline, CDR1 is WSHSY, CDR2 SAAADI. The DNA for the CDR3 is TGCGCCAGCAGACTAGCGGGGTTGGGTGAGCAGTTCTTC. It codes for CASRLAGLGEQFF.

This clonotype was recorded many times. The rearrangement uses TRBV28 and TRBJ1-2; 8 nucleotides align to TRBD1. Germline CDR1 is MDHEN and CDR2 is SYDVKM. This CDR3 is built from 14 residues. V was pared by 6 bases and J by 2 bases, with 5 bases of the junction left unmatched. CDR3 DNA sequence: TGTGCCAGCAGCCTAGGACAGGGCAACTATGGCTACACCTTC. This translates into CASSLGQGNYGYTF.

Only one count was recorded for this clonotype. The rearrangement links TRBV27 to TRBJ2-1, with 13 bases aligning to TRBD2. The CDR3 covers 15 residues. Trimming at V came to 7 bases and at J to 9 bases, leaving 9 bases not matched to a gene. Germline V lookup: CDR1 MNHEY, CDR2 SMNVEV (reference sequence). The CDR3 sequence: CASTSTSGRSAEQFF. The DNA for the CDR3 is TGTGCCAGCACCTCGACTAGCGGGAGGTCGGCTGAGCAGTTCTTC.

The genes are TRBV7-2 and TRBJ2-3, with 8 bases aligning to TRBD2. CDR1 SGHTA and CDR2 FQGNSA come from the germline V gene. The CDR3 is 15 amino acids. J was trimmed by 0 bases and V by 6 bases; bases with no gene match: 5. CDR3 in amino acids: CASSLPSGSTDTQYF. In nucleotides, the CDR3 is TGTGCCAGCAGTTTGCCTAGCGGGAGCACAGATACGCAGTATTTT.

The chain is built from TRBV19 and TRBJ2-1; 14 positions match TRBD2. The CDR3 has 17 residues. CDR1 is LNHDA and CDR2 is SQIVND in the germline V gene (reference sequence). With V trimmed by 5 bases and J by 6 bases, 9 bases remained unmatched. The chain's CDR3 is CASSPRLAGGPINEQFF. For the CDR3, the DNA is TGTGCCAGTAGTCCGAGACTAGCGGGAGGGCCTATCAATGAGCAGTTCTTC.

This clonotype showed up just a few times. V gene TRBV28 combines with J gene TRBJ2-4; perhaps D is TRBD1 or TRBD2 (6 bases each). The CDR3 spans 14 residues. Germline V gives CDR1 MDHEN, CDR2 SYDVKM. Trimming removed 3 bases at V and 9 bases at J, with 15 bases between. This CDR3 reads CASSFRGQMGIQYF. The CDR3 nucleotides read TGTGCCAGCAGTTTTCGGGGGCAGATGGGCATTCAGTACTTC.

At least ten counts were recorded for this clonotype. This sequence joins TRBV3-1 and TRBJ2-5, with 7 bases matching TRBD2. There are 17 residues in the CDR3. Germline V gene data show CDR1 as LGHDT and CDR2 as YNNKEL (reference sequence). The junction had 16 bases not matched to a gene; V was cut back by 4 bases and J by 5 bases. Here the CDR3 reads CASSLKIVSTGGETQYF. CDR3 sequence (DNA): TGTGCCAGCAGCCTCAAGATCGTGAGCACCGGGGGGGAGACCCAGTACTTC.

This clonotype turned up a few times. The J gene is TRBJ2-3, the V gene TRBV24-1; 10 bases are a match to TRBD2. After removal of 3 bases from V and 4 bases from J, the junction contained 12 bases not matched to a gene. The CDR3 consists of 18 residues. Germline CDR1 and CDR2: KGHDR and SFDVKD. CDR3 loop: CATSDDLSGSGRADTQYF. Written as DNA, the CDR3 is TGTGCCACCAGTGATGACCTTTCGGGGAGCGGGAGGGCAGATACGCAGTATTTT.

This clonotype appeared a few times. The CDR3 nucleotides read TGTGCCAGCAGCGTAGCTTTGGGGGCGGCGGGGAACTCCTACAATGAGCAGTTCTTC. It encodes CASSVALGAAGNSYNEQFF. This chain joins TRBV9 and TRBJ2-1; D may be TRBD1 or TRBD2 (6 bases each). Trimming cost V 0 bases and J 0 bases, with 19 bases left between them. The CDR3 consists of 19 residues. Germline values: CDR1 SGDLS, CDR2 YYNGEE.

This clonotype was seen a few times. Here the CDR3 reads CASSHSGRGDIQYF. CDR3 coding DNA: TGTGCCAGCAGCCATAGCGGGAGAGGAGACATTCAGTACTTC. The V and J genes are TRBV5-6 and TRBJ2-4; 9 bases line up with TRBD2. This CDR3 region has 14 residues. Trimming at V came to 4 bases and at J to 8 bases, leaving 7 bases not matched to a gene. The germline V gene encodes CDR1 SGHDT and CDR2 YYEEEE. The complete variable domain, with remaining parts taken from reference TRBV5-6 and TRBJ2-4, reads DAGVTQSPTHLIKTRGQQVTLRCSPKSGHDTVSWYQQALGQGPQFIFQYYEEEERQRGNFPDRFSGHQFPNYSSELNVNALLLGDSALYLCASSHSGRGDIQYFGAGTRLSVL.

This clonotype was counted many times. The rearrangement uses TRBV5-1 and TRBJ2-7, with 7 positions matching TRBD2. This CDR3 contains 15 residues. V trimming: 1 base; J trimming: 2 bases; junction bases outside the gene matches: 6. Germline-derived CDR1 and CDR2 are SGHRS and YFSETQ. CDR3 amino acids: CASSLLPSGTYEQYF. The CDR3 DNA follows: TGCGCCAGCAGCTTGTTGCCTAGCGGAACCTACGAGCAGTACTTC.

The V gene is TRBV5-1, the J gene TRBJ2-3, with D perhaps matching TRBD1 or TRBD2 (6 bases each). CDR1 is SGHRS and CDR2 is YFSETQ in the germline V gene. The CDR3 covers 15 residues. V lost 6 bases and J lost 2, with 16 bases in between. The CDR3 DNA is TGCGCCAGCAAACTAGTGGGGGGACACACAGATACGCAGTATTTT. It encodes CASKLVGGHTDTQYF.

J is TRBJ2-2 and V is TRBV5-1, with a possible D match to TRBD1 (7 bases). CDR1 is SGHRS, CDR2 YFSETQ, per germline. CDR3 size: 15 residues. The germline V and J ends were trimmed by 7 bases and 2 bases, with 15 bases remaining between them. CDR3 nucleotide sequence: TGCGCCAGCGTGCGGGACAGCGGAAACACCGGGGAGCTGTTTTTT. Translated: CASVRDSGNTGELFF.

This clonotype was found many times. The rearrangement uses TRBV30 and TRBJ2-1, with 8 nucleotides matching TRBD1. The CDR3 is 13 residues long. V lost 1 base, J lost 7 bases, and 3 bases stayed unmatched. Germline V lookup: CDR1 GTSNPN, CDR2 SVGIG (reference sequence). The CDR3 DNA reads TGTGCCTGGAGTGCGGACAGGGTGAATGAGCAGTTCTTC. Amino acids: CAWSADRVNEQFF.

This clonotype was observed at least ten times. The V gene is TRBV11-2, the J gene TRBJ2-7; 11 bases map to TRBD1. The CDR3 totals 19 residues. The V segment lost 1 base and the J segment 5 bases; nucleotides outside the gene matches: 16. In germline, CDR1 is SGHAT, CDR2 FQNNGV. CDR3 loop: CASSLAPWGQGESLNEQYF. The CDR3, as DNA: TGTGCCAGCAGCTTAGCTCCCTGGGGACAGGGGGAAAGTTTAAACGAGCAGTACTTC.

This clonotype occurred many times. V and J are TRBV3-1 and TRBJ2-1; D assignment may be TRBD1 or TRBD2 (5 bases each). Germline V gene data show CDR1 as LGHDT and CDR2 as YNNKEL (reference sequence). The CDR3 extends over 16 amino acids. V was cut by 3 bases and J by 0 bases, with 12 bases left in between. For the CDR3, the DNA is TGTGCCAGCAGCCAGGAGGTGGGGCTCTCCTACAATGAGCAGTTCTTC. It specifies CASSQEVGLSYNEQFF.

This clonotype was seen repeatedly, ten times or more. CDR3 sequence reads: CASTPPGVRGINEQFF. The CDR3 DNA is TGTGCCAGCACCCCCCCGGGGGTCCGCGGGATCAATGAGCAGTTCTTC. The chain employs TRBV28 and TRBJ2-1, with D maybe TRBD2 (6 bases). The germline V gene encodes CDR1 MDHEN and CDR2 SYDVKM. The germline V and J ends were trimmed by 7 bases and 6 bases, with 22 bases remaining between them. The CDR3 covers 16 residues.